This note documents a single T cell receptor (beta chain) sequence. What it recognizes is unknown. For CDR3 and TCR beta VDJ profiling, genomic DNA was the template used. TCRdb passed the reads through MiXCR, listing each CDR3 protein once. The sample has about 220,000 distinct CDR3 sequences, around 32% seen once. These data originate in a study of CD8+CD57+ T cells in acquired aplastic anemia. Notes on the study in general: Researchers report that some 31 CD8+ CDR3 sequences appeared in both patients and controls.

The CDR3 runs 12 residues. Trimming removed 4 bases at V and 5 bases at J, with 8 bases between. Germline values: CDR1 KGHSH, CDR2 LQKENI. The origin of this receptor is a human donor in good health, serving as a control. The specimen was sorted CD4+, CD8+, or CD8+CD57+ T cells (not recorded which) from PBMCs. The genes are TRBV18 and TRBJ1-1; D is possibly TRBD1 (5 bases). The CDR3 sequence is CASSQGKTEAFF. CDR3 in DNA: TGTGCCAGCTCACAGGGGAAGACTGAAGCTTTCTTT.